This T cell receptor beta chain emerged from a study of T cell repertoires in cytomegalovirus infection. Broader study findings: The study found HLA-C-restricted CMV-specific TCR beta clonotypes dominating the ex vivo response.

Per germline, CDR1 MNHNS and CDR2 SASEGT. The CDR3 sequence is 17 residues long. V shed 4 bases, J shed 0 bases, and the junction held 10 bases outside the gene matches. Via MiXCR, TCRdb re-called the reads, giving one row per CDR3 protein. The repertoire holds about half a million distinct CDR3 sequences, with approximately 42% as singletons. Only a few counts were recorded for this clonotype. What it binds is not known. The receptor was derived from a human donor in good health (CMV status not recorded). Some clones in this sample may be carry-over from other donors' samples. J is TRBJ2-7 and V is TRBV6-1; 9 nucleotides match TRBD2. The starting material was cultured PBMCs, obtained from culture after CMV antigen stimulation. The chain's CDR3 is CASSGGRSGRSSYEQYF. The CDR3, as DNA: TGTGCCAGCAGTGGCGGGCGGAGCGGGAGGAGCTCCTACGAGCAGTACTTC.